Given below is one T cell receptor beta chain in context. The assay used was immunoSEQ (version v3.0), run at survey level. Clones were read by immunoSEQ multiplex PCR, and TCRdb kept only the in-frame ones, dropping some. The repertoire holds tens of thousands of clones, more than 90% seen once, with 2.7% in the top ten. V lost 5 bases to trimming and J lost 4 bases, with 20 bases between them. CDR3 size: 16 residues. Germline-derived CDR1 and CDR2 are SGHAT and FQDESV (reference sequence). The sample originates from a study of long-term antiretroviral therapy in people with HIV. The sequencing here drew on unsorted PBMCs, taken 3.7 years after starting antiretroviral therapy. This chain links TRBV11-1 with TRBJ1-2; D possibly corresponds to TRBD1 (5 bases). The receptor's source is a woman between 50 and 59 years old with HIV. CDR3 amino acids: CASSPGWGGVGYGYTF. The CDR3 nucleotides are TGTGCCAGCAGCCCAGGGTGGGGAGGGGTCGGCTATGGCTACACCTTC.